This is a list of T cell receptor beta chains from one sample in a study of cytomegalovirus exposure and HLA in healthy donors. Clones were sequenced by immunoSEQ multiplex PCR, and TCRdb holds only the in-frame ones, with some missing. The sample records 98,000 or so clones, around 85% being singletons. Sequenced sample: PBMCs. The receptors stem from a woman aged 18-29 years in good health and CMV-seronegative. Each CDR3 is given with its conserved first and last residue. A D gene is named only where the DNA matches it firmly.

TRBV7-9	TRBJ1-5	.	TGTGCCAGCAGCTACGAAGCTTCGCCCCAGCATTTT	CASSYEASPQHF
TRBV6-5	TRBJ2-1	TRBD2	TGTGCCAGCAGTTACTCGAGCAGCGGGATCTACAATGAGCAGTTCTTC	CASSYSSSGIYNEQFF
TRBV7-3	TRBJ2-5	.	TGTGCCAGCAGCACCGGGGTAGGAGGGTCCCAGTACTTC	CASSTGVGGSQYF
TRBV28	TRBJ1-6	.	TGTGCCAGCAGTTTATCATGGGGAGCTTTGGCACCCCTCCACTTT	CASSLSWGALAPLHF
TRBV2	TRBJ2-3	TRBD2	TGTGCCAGCAGTGATTATTGGTCTAGCGGACTCACAGATACGCAGTATTTT	CASSDYWSSGLTDTQYF
TRBV27	TRBJ1-2	TRBD1	TGTGCCAGCAGAGTTGGGGGACAGGGCGAGTATGGCTACACCTTC	CASRVGGQGEYGYTF
TRBV7-3	TRBJ2-3	.	TGTGCCAGCAGCCTCACAGATACGCAGTATTTT	CASSLTDTQYF
TRBV10-2	TRBJ2-7	TRBD2	TGCGCCAGCAGTGAGTCCACCGGACTAGCGGGGGCCCGCTACGAGCAGTACTTC	CASSESTGLAGARYEQYF
TRBV11-2	TRBJ2-7	TRBD2	TGTGCCAGCAGCTTAGTAGCGGGGTCCTCCTACGAGCAGTACTTC	CASSLVAGSSYEQYF
TRBV6-1	TRBJ1-6	TRBD1	TGTGCCAGCGGGACAGGCGTACTAGGGTCACCCCTCCACTTT	CASGTGVLGSPLHF
TRBV25-1	TRBJ2-1	.	TGTGCCAGCAGTGAAAGCAATAATTGGTTCTTC	CASSESNNWFF
TRBV5-1	TRBJ2-3	TRBD2	TGCGCCAGCAGCGGTAGCGGGGAGGCAGATACGCAGTATTTT	CASSGSGEADTQYF
TRBV7-9	TRBJ2-7	.	TGTGCCAGCAGCTTAGCTTTCGGGTCCGAGCAGTACTTC	CASSLAFGSEQYF
TRBV7-9	TRBJ1-5	TRBD1	TGTGCCAGCAGCTCGGGACAGGGACAGCCCCAGCATTTT	CASSSGQGQPQHF
TRBV7-9	TRBJ2-7	.	TGTGCCAGCAGCTCAGGCAGTAGCTACGAGCAGTACTTC	CASSSGSSYEQYF
TRBV27	TRBJ1-1	.	TGTGCCAGCAGTTTATCACGCGGGCCCGGCGCTTTCTTT	CASSLSRGPGAFF